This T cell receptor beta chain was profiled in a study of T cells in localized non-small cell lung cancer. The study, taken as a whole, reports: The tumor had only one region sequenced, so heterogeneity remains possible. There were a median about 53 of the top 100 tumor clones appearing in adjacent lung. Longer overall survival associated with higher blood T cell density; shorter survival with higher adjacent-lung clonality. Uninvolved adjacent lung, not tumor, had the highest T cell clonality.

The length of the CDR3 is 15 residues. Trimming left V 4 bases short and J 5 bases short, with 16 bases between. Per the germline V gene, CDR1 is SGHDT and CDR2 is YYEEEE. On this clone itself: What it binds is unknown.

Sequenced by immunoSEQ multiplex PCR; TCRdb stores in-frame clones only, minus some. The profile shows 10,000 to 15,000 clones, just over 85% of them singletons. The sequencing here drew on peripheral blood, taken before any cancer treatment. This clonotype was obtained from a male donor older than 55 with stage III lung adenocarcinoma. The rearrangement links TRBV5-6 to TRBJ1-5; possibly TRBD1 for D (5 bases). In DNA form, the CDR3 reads TGTGCCAGCAGCGGTCAGGGCGGCGGATATCAGCCCCAGCATTTT. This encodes CASSGQGGGYQPQHF.